A selection of T cell receptor beta chains follows, all from one sample in a study of shared clonotypes between healthy human individuals. Method: immunoSEQ multiplex PCR; TCRdb's copy keeps in-frame clones and lacks some. In the table there are 80,000 to 100,000 clones, 60% to 75% of which are singletons. Sequences were obtained from memory CD8+ T cells sorted from blood. The receptors derive from a man between 25 and 39 years old in good health. The CDR3 runs from the conserved cysteine through the conserved F or W. Fields, in order: V gene, D gene, J gene, clone size, CDR3 DNA, CDR3 protein. A D gene is named only where the DNA matches it firmly. Size values are once, few and many counts, or a class for expanded clones, and some rows have none.

>TRBV7-9|TRBD1|TRBJ2-7|.
TGTGCCAGCAGCTTAGACCTGACAGGGTCCTACGAGCAGTACTTC
CASSLDLTGSYEQYF
>TRBV28|.|TRBJ2-6|.
TGTGCCAGCAGTTTAGGGGCGGGTACAGTTACCTCTGGGGCCAACGTCCTGACTTTC
CASSLGAGTVTSGANVLTF
>TRBV30|TRBD1|TRBJ1-5|.
TGTGCCTGGAGTGCCACAGGGGCGCAGCCCCAGCATTTT
CAWSATGAQPQHF
>TRBV11-1|.|TRBJ1-2|once
TGTGCCAGCAGCTTAAGTGGTGACTATGGCTACACCTTC
CASSLSGDYGYTF
>TRBV7-9|.|TRBJ2-5|.
TGTGCCGGTCGGAACACTCAAGAGACCCAGTACTTC
CAGRNTQETQYF
>TRBV30|.|TRBJ1-4|.
TGTGCCTGGAGCCGCCCCGCCGGGGCTAATGAAAAACTGTTTTTT
CAWSRPAGANEKLFF
>TRBV7-2|.|TRBJ1-3|once
TGTGCCAGCAGCTTAATAGGCTCTGGAAACACCATATATTTT
CASSLIGSGNTIYF
>TRBV5-1|.|TRBJ2-1|.
TGCGCCAGTTACACTACCGGAGCCTACAATGAGCAGTTCTTC
CASYTTGAYNEQFF
>TRBV4-1|TRBD1|TRBJ1-2|.
TGCGCCAGCAGCCAAGGGGATAACAGGGGCCGTCTCTATGGCTACACCTTC
CASSQGDNRGRLYGYTF
>TRBV7-9|TRBD2|TRBJ2-1|many
TGTGCCAGCAGTCCCCAGATAGCGGGAGGGCCGGCGTACAATGAGCAGTTCTTC
CASSPQIAGGPAYNEQFF
>TRBV27|TRBD1|TRBJ2-1|few
TGTGCCAGCAGTGTAGGGACAGGCTCCTACAATGAGCAGTTCTTC
CASSVGTGSYNEQFF
>TRBV4-3|.|TRBJ2-7|many
TGCGCCAGCAGCCAAGACGGCACTTCGGGATCCGAGCAGTACTTC
CASSQDGTSGSEQYF
>TRBV27|TRBD2|TRBJ2-1|.
TGTGCCAGCAGTATCCTTTCGGCGGGAGACAATGAGCAGTTCTTC
CASSILSAGDNEQFF
>TRBV6-5|.|TRBJ2-7|.
TGTGCCAGCAGTTACTGGCAGGGAAGCCACAACGAGCAGTACTTC
CASSYWQGSHNEQYF
>TRBV27|.|TRBJ1-5|.
TGTGCCAGCAGTAGGCAGTTCAATCAGCCCCAGCATTTT
CASSRQFNQPQHF
>TRBV7-3|.|TRBJ2-3|.
TGTGCCAGCAGCTTAGGGGTGGGGTGGGATACGCAGTATTTT
CASSLGVGWDTQYF
>TRBV6-1|.|TRBJ2-3|.
TGTGCCAGCAGCGATTCTACAGATAGCACAGATACGCAGTATTTT
CASSDSTDSTDTQYF
>TRBV5-5|.|TRBJ2-7|many
TGTGCCAGCAGCCCGAGCTGGGGCTACGAGCAGTACTTC
CASSPSWGYEQYF
>TRBV9|.|TRBJ1-1|once
TGTGCCAGCAGCCAGGCACAGAAAAACACTGAAGCTTTCTTT
CASSQAQKNTEAFF
>TRBV5-1|.|TRBJ1-1|.
TGCGCCAGCAGCTCCGGGATCGGGGGGATGAACACTGAAGCTTTCTTT
CASSSGIGGMNTEAFF
>TRBV4-1|TRBD2|TRBJ2-7|.
TGCGCCAGCAGCCAAGGGACTAGCTTATCCTACGAGCAGTACTTC
CASSQGTSLSYEQYF
>TRBV13|.|TRBJ2-3|.
TGTGCCAGCAGCTTATTTACGGGGGATACGCAGTATTTT
CASSLFTGDTQYF
>TRBV30|.|TRBJ2-7|.
TGTGCCTGGAGTTTATCAGGGACGGATTTCTACGAGCAGTACTTC
CAWSLSGTDFYEQYF
>TRBV2|TRBD2|TRBJ2-4|few
TGTGCCAGCAGTGAAGAAGGGTGGCTAGCGGGAGGCGGGGTCGCCAAAAACATTCAGTACTTC
CASSEEGWLAGGGVAKNIQYF